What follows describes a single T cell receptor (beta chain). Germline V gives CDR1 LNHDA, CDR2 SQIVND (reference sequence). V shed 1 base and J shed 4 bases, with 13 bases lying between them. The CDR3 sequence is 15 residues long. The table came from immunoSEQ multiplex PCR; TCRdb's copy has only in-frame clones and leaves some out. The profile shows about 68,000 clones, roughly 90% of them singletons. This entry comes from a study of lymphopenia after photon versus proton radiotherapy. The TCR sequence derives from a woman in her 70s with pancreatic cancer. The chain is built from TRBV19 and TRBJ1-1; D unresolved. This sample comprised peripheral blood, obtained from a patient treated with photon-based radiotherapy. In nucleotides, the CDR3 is TGTGCCAGTAGTATAGGGGCCGTGGCAGCCACTGAAGCTTTCTTT. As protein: CASSIGAVAATEAFF.